This entry lists 15 T cell receptor beta chains sequenced from one sample in a study of T cells in localized non-small cell lung cancer. Clones were read by immunoSEQ multiplex PCR, and TCRdb kept only the in-frame ones, dropping some. The sample includes around 2,000 clones, over 20% of them seen just once. The material was normal lung tissue next to the tumor, obtained before any cancer treatment. These receptors all stem from a woman aged 40-69 years with stage I lung adenocarcinoma.

The gene calls are TRBV11-3 and TRBJ1-2, with a weak D call TRBD1 (5 bases). CDR3 size: 14 residues. V dropped 5 bases and J dropped 8 bases, with 18 bases sitting between them. The germline V gene encodes CDR1 SGHNT and CDR2 YENEEA. CDR3 amino acids: CASSRTRGGEGYTF. CDR3 coding DNA: TGTGCCAGCAGCCGAACCCGGGGGGGTGAAGGCTACACCTTC.

The chain links TRBV15 to TRBJ2-2; D possibly corresponds to TRBD2 (6 bases). This CDR3 has 16 residues. Trimming left V 0 bases short and J 5 bases short, with 13 bases between. Per germline, CDR1 LNHNV and CDR2 YYDKDF (reference sequence). CDR3 region: CATSRDRRDRTGELFF. The CDR3 DNA reads TGTGCCACCAGCAGAGATAGGAGGGATAGAACCGGGGAGCTGTTTTTT. The full variable domain, rest sourced from reference TRBV15 and TRBJ2-2, is DAMVIQNPRYQVTQFGKPVTLSCSQTLNHNVMYWYQQKSSQAPKLLFHYYDKDFNNEADTPDNFQSRRPNTSFCFLDIRSPGLGDTAMYLCATSRDRRDRTGELFFGEGSRLTVL.

The table lists this clone with a few counts. The rearrangement joins TRBV9 to TRBJ2-2, with TRBD1 as a possible D gene (5 bases). CDR3 length: 12 amino acids. Germline V gene lookup returns CDR1 SGDLS and CDR2 YYNGEE. Trimming removed 5 bases at V and 8 bases at J, with 10 bases between. CDR3 in amino acids: CASSFWTGELFF. The CDR3 bases are TGTGCCAGCAGTTTCTGGACAGGGGAGCTGTTTTTT.

The J gene is TRBJ1-2, the V gene TRBV23-1, with D possibly TRBD1 on 5 matching bases. TRBV23-1 is annotated as an ORF whose role is uncertain. The CDR3 is 13 residues long. Trimming left V 9 bases short and J 8 bases short, with 19 bases between. The DNA of the CDR3 is TGCGCCAGTGCAACAGGAGACGCTACGGGCTACACCTTC. The encoded protein is CASATGDATGYTF.

The chain links TRBV6-8 to TRBJ1-3, with 10 positions matching TRBD1. The junction had 7 bases not matched to a gene; V was cut back by 6 bases and J by 8 bases. This CDR3 spans 14 amino acids. In germline, CDR1 is MNHGY, CDR2 SAAAGT. The chain's CDR3 is CASRGTGQGDTIYF. The CDR3, as DNA: TGTGCCAGCAGGGGGACAGGACAGGGGGACACCATATATTTT.

This clone was picked up a small number of times. The V and J genes are TRBV6-8 and TRBJ2-3; 16 nucleotides agree with TRBD2. Germline V lookup: CDR1 MNHGY, CDR2 SAAAGT. The length of the CDR3 is 19 residues. Trimming at V came to 6 bases and at J to 5 bases, leaving 14 bases not matched to a gene. DNA of the CDR3: TGTGCCAGCAGACGCGTCCCGGGACTAGCGGGGGGGCAGGTAGATACGCAGTATTTT. It encodes CASRRVPGLAGGQVDTQYF.

CDR3 protein: CASGLVLGLAGARNNEQFF. The CDR3 DNA follows: TGTGCTAGTGGTTTGGTACTGGGACTAGCGGGGGCCCGGAACAATGAGCAGTTCTTC. The rearrangement uses TRBV12-5 and TRBJ2-1; 14 bases are shared with TRBD2. CDR1 LGHNT and CDR2 FRNRAP come from the germline V gene. Germline trimming cut 0 bases from V and 5 bases from J; bases unmatched to any gene: 9. The CDR3 is 19 amino acids.

This clone was counted a few times. The genes are TRBV23-1 and TRBJ1-3, with D tentatively TRBD1 (5 bases). TRBV23-1 is an ORF for which the function is uncertain. Between the trimmed V and J ends, which lost 6 bases and 4 bases, there was a span of 19 bases. The CDR3 sequence is 16 residues long. CDR3: CASSQDRYSGGNTIYF. CDR3 DNA sequence: TGCGCCAGCAGCCAAGATCGGTACTCAGGGGGAAACACCATATATTTT.

A note on this clone: One end of the junction does not line up with germline, which may come from a read error. The chain employs TRBV6-8 and TRBJ1-1, with 8 bases lining up with TRBD1. The CDR3 has 14 amino acids. Germline V gives CDR1 MNHGY, CDR2 SAAAGT. This CDR3 is CAISAITGGTEAFF. CDR3 coding DNA: TGTGCCATCAGTGCCATAACAGGGGGCACTGAAGCTTTCTTT.

DNA for the CDR3: TGTGCCAGCTCACCGGGACAGCTGTACACTGAAGCTTTCTTT. Translated, it gives CASSPGQLYTEAFF. The rearrangement uses TRBV18 and TRBJ1-1; 7 nucleotides align to TRBD1. Germline lookup yields CDR1 KGHSH and CDR2 LQKENI. This CDR3 region has 14 residues. Losses at the gene ends were 3 bases for V and 3 bases for J; bases not matched to a gene: 4.

This clone is categorized as medium-sized. This chain joins TRBV29-1 and TRBJ1-3, with D hard to call. The CDR3 runs 12 residues. Trimming stripped 3 bases from V and 1 base from J, with 4 bases between. The V gene's germline CDR1 is SQVTM and CDR2 ANQGSEA. The CDR3 nucleotides read TGCAGCGTTGAGGTGTCTGGAAACACCATATATTTT. Translation: CSVEVSGNTIYF. The full variable domain, rest sourced from reference TRBV29-1 and TRBJ1-3, is SAVISQKPSRDICQRGTSLTIQCQVDSQVTMMFWYRQQPGQSLTLIATANQGSEATYESGFVIDKFPISRPNLTFSTLTVSNMSPEDSSIYLCSVEVSGNTIYFGEGSWLTVV.

This clone has just a few counts. CDR3 loop: CASRPGRLTYGYTF. The CDR3 DNA follows: TGTGCCAGCAGACCCGGACGGCTTACCTATGGCTACACCTTC. This rearrangement joins TRBV6-8 to TRBJ1-2; D gene ambiguous. Germline V gene lookup returns CDR1 MNHGY and CDR2 SAAAGT. V lost 6 bases and J lost 4, with 15 bases in between. The CDR3 loop spans 14 amino acids.

This clone is large. J is TRBJ1-1 and V is TRBV6-8, with no clear D. Germline V gene lookup returns CDR1 MNHGY and CDR2 SAAAGT. The CDR3 extends over 13 amino acids. Trimming took off 6 bases at V and 3 bases at J, with 11 bases between the two ends. This CDR3 reads CASSLEFDTEAFF. The CDR3, as DNA: TGTGCCAGCAGCCTAGAATTTGACACTGAAGCTTTCTTT.

This clone was observed a few times. The rearrangement uses TRBV11-3 and TRBJ1-1; 8 bases are a match to TRBD1. The CDR3 is 15 amino acids. Germline loops: CDR1 SGHNT, CDR2 YENEEA. The junction had 5 bases not matched to a gene; V was cut back by 5 bases and J by 0 bases. CDR3 region: CASSLRQGMNTEAFF. CDR3 DNA sequence: TGTGCCAGCAGCCTAAGACAGGGGATGAACACTGAAGCTTTCTTT.

The chain joins TRBV9 to TRBJ2-3; D may correspond to TRBD1 or TRBD2 (5 bases each). This CDR3 has 17 residues. Trimming removed 4 bases at V and 0 bases at J, with 18 bases between. Germline CDR1 and CDR2: SGDLS and YYNGEE. CDR3 coding DNA: TGTGCCAGCAGCCCGAGGCAGGGACGATCTAGCACAGATACGCAGTATTTT. Its protein is CASSPRQGRSSTDTQYF.